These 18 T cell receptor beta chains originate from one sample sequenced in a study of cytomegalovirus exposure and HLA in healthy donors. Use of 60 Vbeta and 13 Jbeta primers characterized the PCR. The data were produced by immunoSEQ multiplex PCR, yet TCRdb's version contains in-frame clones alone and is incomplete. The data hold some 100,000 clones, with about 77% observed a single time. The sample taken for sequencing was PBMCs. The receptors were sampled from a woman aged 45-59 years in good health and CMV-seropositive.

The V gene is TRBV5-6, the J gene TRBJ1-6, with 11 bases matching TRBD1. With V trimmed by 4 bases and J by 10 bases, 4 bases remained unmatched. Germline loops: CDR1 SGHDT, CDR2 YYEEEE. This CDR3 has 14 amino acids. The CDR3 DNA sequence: TGTGCCAGCAGCCCAGGGACAGGGGGGTCACCCCTCCACTTT. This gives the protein CASSPGTGGSPLHF.

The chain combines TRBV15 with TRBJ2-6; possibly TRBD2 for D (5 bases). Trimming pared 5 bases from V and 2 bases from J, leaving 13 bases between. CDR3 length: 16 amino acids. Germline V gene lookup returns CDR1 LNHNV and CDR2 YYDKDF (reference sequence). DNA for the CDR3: TGTGCCACCAGCGAGGGATTAAACCCTGGGGCCAACGTCCTGACTTTC. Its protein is CATSEGLNPGANVLTF.

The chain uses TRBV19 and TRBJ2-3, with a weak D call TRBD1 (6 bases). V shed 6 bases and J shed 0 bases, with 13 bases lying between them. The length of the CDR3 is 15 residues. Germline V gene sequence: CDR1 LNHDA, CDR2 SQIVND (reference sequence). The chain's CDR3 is CASRTGQTSTDTQYF. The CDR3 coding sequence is TGTGCCAGTAGAACAGGACAGACTAGCACAGATACGCAGTATTTT.

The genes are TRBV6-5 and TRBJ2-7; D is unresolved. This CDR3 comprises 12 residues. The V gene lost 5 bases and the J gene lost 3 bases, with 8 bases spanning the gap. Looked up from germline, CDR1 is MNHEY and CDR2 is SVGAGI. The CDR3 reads CASSTSRYEQYF. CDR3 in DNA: TGTGCCAGCAGTACAAGTCGCTACGAGCAGTACTTC.

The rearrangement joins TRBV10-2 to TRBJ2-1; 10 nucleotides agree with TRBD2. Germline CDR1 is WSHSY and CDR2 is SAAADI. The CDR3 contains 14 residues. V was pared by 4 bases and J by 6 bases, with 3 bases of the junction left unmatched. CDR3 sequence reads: CASSGTSGSNEQFF. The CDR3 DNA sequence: TGCGCCAGCAGTGGGACTAGCGGATCCAATGAGCAGTTCTTC.

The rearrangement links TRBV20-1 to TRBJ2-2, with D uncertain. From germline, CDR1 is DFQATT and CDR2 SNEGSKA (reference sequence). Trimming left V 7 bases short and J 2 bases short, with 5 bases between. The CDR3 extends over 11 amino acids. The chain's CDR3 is CSVSNTGELFF. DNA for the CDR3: TGCAGTGTTTCAAACACCGGGGAGCTGTTTTTT.

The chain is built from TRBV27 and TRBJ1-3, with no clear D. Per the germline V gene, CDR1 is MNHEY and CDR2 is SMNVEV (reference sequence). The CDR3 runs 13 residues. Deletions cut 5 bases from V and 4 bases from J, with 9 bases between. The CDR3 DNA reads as TGTGCCAGCAGTCCCGGGGTCGGAAACACCATATATTTT. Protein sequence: CASSPGVGNTIYF.

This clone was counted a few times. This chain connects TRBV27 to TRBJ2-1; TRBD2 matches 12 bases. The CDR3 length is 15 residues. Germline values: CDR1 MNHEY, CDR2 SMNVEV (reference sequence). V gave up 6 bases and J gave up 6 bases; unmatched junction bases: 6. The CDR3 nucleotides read TGTGCCAGCAGGCTTACTAGCGGGAGGCCCAATGAGCAGTTCTTC. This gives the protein CASRLTSGRPNEQFF.

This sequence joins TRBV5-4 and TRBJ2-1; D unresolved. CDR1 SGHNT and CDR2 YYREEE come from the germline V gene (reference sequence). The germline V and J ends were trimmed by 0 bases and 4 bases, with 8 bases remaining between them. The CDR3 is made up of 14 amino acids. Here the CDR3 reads CASSLARLYNEQFF. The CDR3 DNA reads TGTGCCAGCAGCTTGGCGCGACTGTACAATGAGCAGTTCTTC.

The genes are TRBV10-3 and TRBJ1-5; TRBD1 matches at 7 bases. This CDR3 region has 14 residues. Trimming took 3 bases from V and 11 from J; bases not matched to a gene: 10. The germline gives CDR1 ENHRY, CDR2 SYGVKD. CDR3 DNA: TGTGCCATCAGTGAAGGGGACAGACAAATGGCCCAGCATTTT. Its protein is CAISEGDRQMAQHF.

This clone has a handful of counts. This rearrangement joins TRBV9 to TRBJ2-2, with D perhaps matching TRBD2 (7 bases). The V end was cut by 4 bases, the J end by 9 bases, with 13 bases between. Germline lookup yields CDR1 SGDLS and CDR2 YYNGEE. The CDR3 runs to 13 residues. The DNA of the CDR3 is TGTGCCAGCAGCCCAGGGGAGGGACGGGAGCTGTTTTTT. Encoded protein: CASSPGEGRELFF.

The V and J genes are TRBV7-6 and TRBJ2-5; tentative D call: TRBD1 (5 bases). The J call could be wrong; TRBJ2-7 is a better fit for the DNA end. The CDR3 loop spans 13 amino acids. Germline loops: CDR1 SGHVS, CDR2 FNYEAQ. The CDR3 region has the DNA TGTGCCAGCAGCTTCGCTCACAGGAGCGAGCAGTACTTC. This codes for CASSFAHRSEQYF.

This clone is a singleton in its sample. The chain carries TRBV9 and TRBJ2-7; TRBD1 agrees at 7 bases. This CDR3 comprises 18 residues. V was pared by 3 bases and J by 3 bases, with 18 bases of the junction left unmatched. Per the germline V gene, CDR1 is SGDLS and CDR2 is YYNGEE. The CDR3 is CASSEHVTGLGENYEQYF. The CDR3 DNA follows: TGTGCCAGCAGCGAGCACGTGACAGGGTTAGGGGAAAACTACGAGCAGTACTTC. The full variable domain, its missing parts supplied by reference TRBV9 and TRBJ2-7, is DSGVTQTPKHLITATGQRVTLRCSPRSGDLSVYWYQQSLDQGLQFLIQYYNGEERAKGNILERFSAQQFPDLHSELNLSSLELGDSALYFCASSEHVTGLGENYEQYFGPGTRLTVT.

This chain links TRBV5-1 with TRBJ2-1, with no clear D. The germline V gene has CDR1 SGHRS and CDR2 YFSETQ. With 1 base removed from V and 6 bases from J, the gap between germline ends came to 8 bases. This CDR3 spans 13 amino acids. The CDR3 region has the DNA TGCGCCAGCAGCTTGTTGACTTCCAATGAGCAGTTCTTC. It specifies CASSLLTSNEQFF. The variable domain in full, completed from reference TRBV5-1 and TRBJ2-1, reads KAGVTQTPRYLIKTRGQQVTLSCSPISGHRSVSWYQQTPGQGLQFLFEYFSETQRNKGNFPGRFSGRQFSNSRSEMNVSTLELGDSALYLCASSLLTSNEQFFGPGTRLTVL.

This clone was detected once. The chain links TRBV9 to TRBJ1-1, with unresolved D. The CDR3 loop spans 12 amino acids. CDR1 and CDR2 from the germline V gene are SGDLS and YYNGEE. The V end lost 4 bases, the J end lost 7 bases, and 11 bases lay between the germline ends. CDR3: CASSPEIGEAFF. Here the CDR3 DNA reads TGTGCCAGCAGCCCCGAAATCGGTGAAGCTTTCTTT.

The CDR3 bases are TGTGCCAGCAGGTCCGGGGGGCGATCTAGCACAGATACGCAGTATTTT. Translation: CASRSGGRSSTDTQYF. This chain joins TRBV9 and TRBJ2-3; TRBD2 might be the D (7 bases). The CDR3 spans 16 residues. Germline V gene lookup returns CDR1 SGDLS and CDR2 YYNGEE. V lost 5 bases and J lost 0, with 16 bases in between.

CDR3 in amino acids: CATSRDSLGFGTSRGETQYF. The CDR3 DNA sequence: TGTGCCACCAGCAGAGATTCCTTGGGCTTCGGGACTAGCAGGGGAGAGACCCAGTACTTC. The chain couples TRBV15 to TRBJ2-5; 9 nucleotides align to TRBD2. The junction had 18 bases not matched to a gene; V was cut back by 0 bases and J by 4 bases. The CDR3 covers 20 residues. Germline-derived CDR1 and CDR2 are LNHNV and YYDKDF (reference sequence).

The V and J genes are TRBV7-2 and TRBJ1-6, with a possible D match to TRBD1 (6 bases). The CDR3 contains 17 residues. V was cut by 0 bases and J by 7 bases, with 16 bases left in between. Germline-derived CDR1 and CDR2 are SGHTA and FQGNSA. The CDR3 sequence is CASSLALLRGANSPLHF. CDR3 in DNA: TGTGCCAGCAGCTTAGCGCTTCTTCGGGGGGCGAATTCACCCCTCCACTTT.